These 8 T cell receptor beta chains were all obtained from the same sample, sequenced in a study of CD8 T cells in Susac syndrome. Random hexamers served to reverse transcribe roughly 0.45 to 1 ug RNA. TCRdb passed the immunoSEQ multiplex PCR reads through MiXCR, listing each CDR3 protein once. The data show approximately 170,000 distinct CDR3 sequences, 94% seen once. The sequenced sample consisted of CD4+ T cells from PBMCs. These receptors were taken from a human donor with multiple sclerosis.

DNA of the CDR3: TGTGCCTGGGACGGTAGCGGGACTAGCGGGAGTGTTTCCTACAATGAGCAGTTCTTC. It specifies CAWDGSGTSGSVSYNEQFF. This chain joins TRBV30 and TRBJ2-1; 14 nucleotides agree with TRBD2. Germline loops: CDR1 GTSNPN, CDR2 SVGIG (reference sequence). The CDR3 has 19 residues. Losses at the gene ends were 5 bases for V and 1 base for J; bases not matched to a gene: 13.

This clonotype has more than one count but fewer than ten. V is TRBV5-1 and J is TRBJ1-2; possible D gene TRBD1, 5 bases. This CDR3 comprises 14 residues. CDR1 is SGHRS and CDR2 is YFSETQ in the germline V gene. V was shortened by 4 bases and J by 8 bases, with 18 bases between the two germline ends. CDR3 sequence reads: CASSLKDSHGGYTF. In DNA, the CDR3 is TGCGCCAGCAGCCTTAAAGACAGCCATGGAGGCTACACCTTC.

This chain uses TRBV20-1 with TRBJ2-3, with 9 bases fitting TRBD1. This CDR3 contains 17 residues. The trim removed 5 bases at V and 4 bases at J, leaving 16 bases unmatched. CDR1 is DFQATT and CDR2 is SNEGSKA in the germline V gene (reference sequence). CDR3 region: CSAGSPRTGAEADTQYF. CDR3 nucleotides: TGCAGTGCTGGAAGCCCCCGGACAGGGGCAGAGGCAGATACGCAGTATTTT.

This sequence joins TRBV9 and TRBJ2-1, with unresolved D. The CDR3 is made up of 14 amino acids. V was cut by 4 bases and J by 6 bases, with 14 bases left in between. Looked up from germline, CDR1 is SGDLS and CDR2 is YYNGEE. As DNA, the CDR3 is TGTGCCAGCAGCATTCGGTCGGATCGCAATGAGCAGTTCTTC. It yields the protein CASSIRSDRNEQFF.

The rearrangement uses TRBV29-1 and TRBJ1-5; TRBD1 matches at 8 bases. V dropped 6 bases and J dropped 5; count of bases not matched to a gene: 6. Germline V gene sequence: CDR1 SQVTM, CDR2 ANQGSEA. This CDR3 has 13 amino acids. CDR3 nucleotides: TGCAGCGTCGTGGACAGGGCCGATCAGCCCCAGCATTTT. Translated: CSVVDRADQPQHF.

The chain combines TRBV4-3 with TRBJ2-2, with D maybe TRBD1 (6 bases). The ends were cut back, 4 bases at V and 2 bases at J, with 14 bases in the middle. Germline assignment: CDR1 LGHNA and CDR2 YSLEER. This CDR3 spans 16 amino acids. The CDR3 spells CASSPDRDTNTGELFF. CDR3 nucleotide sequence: TGCGCCAGCAGCCCCGACCGGGACACCAACACCGGGGAGCTGTTTTTT.

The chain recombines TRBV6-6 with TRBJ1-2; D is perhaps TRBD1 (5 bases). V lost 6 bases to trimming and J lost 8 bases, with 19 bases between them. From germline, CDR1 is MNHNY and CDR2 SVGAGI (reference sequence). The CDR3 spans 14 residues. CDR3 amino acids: CASSSGGGRGGYTF. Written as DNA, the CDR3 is TGTGCCAGCAGCTCGGGCGGGGGGAGAGGGGGCTACACCTTC.

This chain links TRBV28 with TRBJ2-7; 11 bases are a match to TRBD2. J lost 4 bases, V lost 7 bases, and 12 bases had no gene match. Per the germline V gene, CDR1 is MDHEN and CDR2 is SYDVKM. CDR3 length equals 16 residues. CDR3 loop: CASIGAASGRRYEQYF. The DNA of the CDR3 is TGTGCCAGCATCGGGGCGGCTAGCGGGAGGCGTTACGAGCAGTACTTC.